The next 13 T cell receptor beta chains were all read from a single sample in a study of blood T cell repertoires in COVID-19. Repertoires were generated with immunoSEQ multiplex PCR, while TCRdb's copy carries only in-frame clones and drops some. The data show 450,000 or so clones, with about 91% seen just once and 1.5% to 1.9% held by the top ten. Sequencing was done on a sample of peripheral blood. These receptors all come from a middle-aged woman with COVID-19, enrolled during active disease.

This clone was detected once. The CDR3: CASSLAQGGQPQHF. The CDR3 nucleotides are TGTGCCAGCAGCTTAGCACAGGGGGGGCAGCCCCAGCATTTT. The chain recombines TRBV7-2 with TRBJ1-5, with TRBD1 identical over 8 bases. The V gene's germline CDR1 is SGHTA and CDR2 FQGNSA. The CDR3 consists of 14 residues. J lost 7 bases, V lost 0 bases, and 2 bases had no gene match.

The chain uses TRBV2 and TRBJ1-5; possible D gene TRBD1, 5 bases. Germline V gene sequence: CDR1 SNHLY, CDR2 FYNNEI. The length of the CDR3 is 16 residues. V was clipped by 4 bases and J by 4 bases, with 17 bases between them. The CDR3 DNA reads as TGTGCCAGCAGTGGAGTATTGGGGCAAACGAATCAGCCCCAGCATTTT. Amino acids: CASSGVLGQTNQPQHF.

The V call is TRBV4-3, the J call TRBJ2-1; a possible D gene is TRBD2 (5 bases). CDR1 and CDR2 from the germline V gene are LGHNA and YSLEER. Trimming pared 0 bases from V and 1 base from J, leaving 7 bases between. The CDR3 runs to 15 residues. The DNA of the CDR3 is TGCGCCAGCAGCCAAGATCGGACTTCCTACAATGAGCAGTTCTTC. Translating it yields CASSQDRTSYNEQFF.

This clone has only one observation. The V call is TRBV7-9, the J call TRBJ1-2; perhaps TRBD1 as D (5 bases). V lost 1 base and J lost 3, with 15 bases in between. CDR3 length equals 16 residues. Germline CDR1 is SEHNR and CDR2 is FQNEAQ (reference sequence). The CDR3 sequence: CASSLGQRGDHYGYTF. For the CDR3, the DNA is TGTGCCAGCAGCTTAGGACAGCGGGGCGACCACTATGGCTACACCTTC.

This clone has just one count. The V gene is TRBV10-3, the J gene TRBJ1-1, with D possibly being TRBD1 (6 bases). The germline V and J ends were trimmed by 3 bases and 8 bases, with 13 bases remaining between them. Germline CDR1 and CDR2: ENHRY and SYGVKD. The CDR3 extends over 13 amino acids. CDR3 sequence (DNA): TGTGCCATCAGTGAAGGAGTCAGGGGAGAAGCTTTCTTT. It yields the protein CAISEGVRGEAFF.

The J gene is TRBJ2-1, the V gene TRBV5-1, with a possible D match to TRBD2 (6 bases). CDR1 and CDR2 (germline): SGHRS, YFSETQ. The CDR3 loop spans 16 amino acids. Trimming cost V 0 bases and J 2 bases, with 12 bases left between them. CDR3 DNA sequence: TGCGCCAGCAGCTTGGATCGGGGGTCCCCCTACAATGAGCAGTTCTTC. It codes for CASSLDRGSPYNEQFF.

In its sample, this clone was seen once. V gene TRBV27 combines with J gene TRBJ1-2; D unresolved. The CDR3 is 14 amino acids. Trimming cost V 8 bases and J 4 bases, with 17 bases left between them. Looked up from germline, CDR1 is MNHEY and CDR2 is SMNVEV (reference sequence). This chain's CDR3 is CASRLGGLSYGYTF. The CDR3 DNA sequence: TGTGCCAGCCGGCTCGGCGGTTTGAGCTATGGCTACACCTTC.

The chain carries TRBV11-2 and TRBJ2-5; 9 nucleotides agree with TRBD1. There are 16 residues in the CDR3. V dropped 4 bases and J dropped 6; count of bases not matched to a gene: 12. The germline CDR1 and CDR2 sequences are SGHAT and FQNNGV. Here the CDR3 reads CASSSHDDRGFKTQYF. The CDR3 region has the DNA TGTGCCAGCAGCTCACATGATGACAGGGGGTTTAAGACCCAGTACTTC.

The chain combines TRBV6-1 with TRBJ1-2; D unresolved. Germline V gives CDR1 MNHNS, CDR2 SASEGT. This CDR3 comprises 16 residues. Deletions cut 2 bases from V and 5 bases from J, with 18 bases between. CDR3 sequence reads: CASSEKIGLLTYGYTF. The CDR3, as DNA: TGTGCCAGCAGTGAAAAGATAGGACTGCTGACGTATGGCTACACCTTC.

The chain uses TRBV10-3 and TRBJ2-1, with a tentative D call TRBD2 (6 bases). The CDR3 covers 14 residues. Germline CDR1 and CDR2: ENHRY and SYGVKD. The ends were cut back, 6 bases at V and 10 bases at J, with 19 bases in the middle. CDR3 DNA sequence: TGTGCCATCAGCGCTCCCGGAGGGACGGACGAGCAGTTCTTC. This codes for CAISAPGGTDEQFF.

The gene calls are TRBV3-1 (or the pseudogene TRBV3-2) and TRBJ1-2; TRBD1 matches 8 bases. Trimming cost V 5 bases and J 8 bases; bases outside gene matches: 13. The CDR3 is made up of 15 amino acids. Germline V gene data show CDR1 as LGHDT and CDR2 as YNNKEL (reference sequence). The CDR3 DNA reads TGTGCCAGCAGCTTCCGACAGGGGACGAGCGGGGGCTACACCTTC. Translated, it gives CASSFRQGTSGGYTF.

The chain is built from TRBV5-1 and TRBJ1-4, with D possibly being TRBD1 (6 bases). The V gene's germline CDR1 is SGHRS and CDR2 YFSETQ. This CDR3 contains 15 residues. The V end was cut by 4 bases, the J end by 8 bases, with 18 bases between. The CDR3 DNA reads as TGCGCCAGCAGCCTCCTGACAGGCCAGAGGGAAAAACTGTTTTTT. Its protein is CASSLLTGQREKLFF.

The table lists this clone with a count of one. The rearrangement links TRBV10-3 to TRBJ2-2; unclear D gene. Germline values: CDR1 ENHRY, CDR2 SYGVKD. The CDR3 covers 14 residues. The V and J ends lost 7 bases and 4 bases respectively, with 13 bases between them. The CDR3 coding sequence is TGTGCCATCAAAAGCCTCAAGAGCACCGGGGAGCTGTTTTTT. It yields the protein CAIKSLKSTGELFF.